This T cell receptor beta chain comes out of a study of blood T cell repertoires in COVID-19. Enrolled through a virtual design, the participants were between 18 and 89 years of age and came from 24 US areas. Profiling relied on immunoSEQ multiplex PCR, and the TCRdb table lists in-frame clones only, not all of them. Counted here are hundreds of thousands of clones, about four fifths occurring once; the ten biggest clones make up approximately 3.8%. The receptor's source is a woman aged 40-49 years who had been exposed to COVID-19. The sequenced sample was PBMCs or T cells enriched from blood (not recorded which).

The CDR3 spells CASRGAPEAFF. CDR3 DNA sequence: TGTGCCAGTAGAGGGGCCCCTGAAGCTTTCTTT. The V call is TRBV19, the J call TRBJ1-1; D possibly corresponds to TRBD1 (5 bases). The CDR3 covers 11 residues. The V gene's germline CDR1 is LNHDA and CDR2 SQIVND (reference sequence). V lost 6 bases and J 6 bases, leaving 8 bases between the germline ends.